The 25 T cell receptor beta chains presented below share a single source sample, sequenced in a study of CD8+ T cells in alopecia areata. Extraction of RNA preceded its reverse transcription into cDNA, which served as the sequencing template. Clones were sequenced by immunoSEQ multiplex PCR, and TCRdb holds only the in-frame ones, with some missing. The table has 150,000 or so clones, about 53% seen once. This material consisted of CD8+ T cells sorted from blood, taken at week 0. Source of these receptors: a human donor with alopecia areata.

J is TRBJ2-3 and V is TRBV6-5; D is uncertain. V lost 4 bases, J lost 0 bases, and 5 bases lay in between. The germline gives CDR1 MNHEY, CDR2 SVGAGI. This CDR3 region has 13 residues. CDR3 protein: CASSSSSTDTQYF. In nucleotides, the CDR3 is TGTGCCAGCAGTTCCTCTAGCACAGATACGCAGTATTTT.

The chain is built from TRBV2 and TRBJ2-1; TRBD2 is a possible D gene (6 bases). Looked up from germline, CDR1 is SNHLY and CDR2 is FYNNEI. The CDR3 is 15 amino acids. The V end was cut by 5 bases, the J end by 4 bases, with 15 bases between. CDR3 loop: CASSRPQRAYNEQFF. DNA for the CDR3: TGTGCCAGCAGTCGACCTCAGCGGGCGTACAATGAGCAGTTCTTC.

CDR3 bases: TGTGCCTGGAACCCGACGGACCGGAACACTGAAGCTTTCTTT. It encodes CAWNPTDRNTEAFF. This sequence joins TRBV30 and TRBJ1-1; D is uncertain. The CDR3 is made up of 14 amino acids. Germline lookup yields CDR1 GTSNPN and CDR2 SVGIG (reference sequence). Trimming removed 4 bases at V and 1 base at J, with 13 bases between.

The chain has TRBV6-6 and TRBJ2-7, with 8 nucleotides matching TRBD1. CDR3 length: 15 residues. Germline loops: CDR1 MNHNY, CDR2 SVGAGI (reference sequence). The junction had 4 bases not matched to a gene; V was cut back by 0 bases and J by 3 bases. The CDR3 region is CASSYSTGGDYEQYF. In DNA, the CDR3 is TGTGCCAGCAGTTACTCAACAGGGGGAGACTACGAGCAGTACTTC.

The genes are TRBV5-1 and TRBJ2-7; perhaps D is TRBD1 or TRBD2 (5 bases each). Deletions cut 4 bases from V and 0 bases from J, with 11 bases between. Germline loops: CDR1 SGHRS, CDR2 YFSETQ. The CDR3 spans 14 residues. In DNA, the CDR3 is TGCGCCAGCAGCCGGGACCGAGCCTCCTACGAGCAGTACTTC. Its translation: CASSRDRASYEQYF. Full variable domain (missing parts from reference TRBV5-1 and TRBJ2-7): KAGVTQTPRYLIKTRGQQVTLSCSPISGHRSVSWYQQTPGQGLQFLFEYFSETQRNKGNFPGRFSGRQFSNSRSEMNVSTLELGDSALYLCASSRDRASYEQYFGPGTRLTVT.

The genes are TRBV5-1 and TRBJ2-7; 11 bases match TRBD1. Germline-derived CDR1 and CDR2 are SGHRS and YFSETQ. The ends lost 4 bases at V and 2 bases at J; junction bases unmatched: 5. This CDR3 has 15 residues. CDR3 loop: CASSLVGQGAYEQYF. CDR3 sequence (DNA): TGCGCCAGCAGCCTGGTGGGACAGGGGGCCTACGAGCAGTACTTC.

The chain combines TRBV9 with TRBJ2-2; perhaps TRBD1 as D (5 bases). CDR3 length equals 11 residues. V dropped 8 bases and J dropped 6 bases, with 8 bases sitting between them. Germline V gives CDR1 SGDLS, CDR2 YYNGEE. DNA for the CDR3: TGTGCCAGTAGGGGTGCCGGGGAGCTGTTTTTT. Residues: CASRGAGELFF.

The sample holds a few counts of this clone. The J gene is TRBJ1-1, the V gene TRBV25-1; D gene unclear. The CDR3 covers 13 residues. Trimming stripped 6 bases from V and 1 base from J, with 9 bases between. CDR1 MGHDK and CDR2 SYGVNS come from the germline V gene. CDR3 DNA: TGTGCCAGCAGCCCTAATAGGAACACTGAAGCTTTCTTT. Amino acids: CASSPNRNTEAFF. Full variable domain (rest looked up from reference TRBV25-1 and TRBJ1-1): EADIYQTPRYLVIGTGKKITLECSQTMGHDKMYWYQQDPGMELHLIHYSYGVNSTEKGDLSSESTVSRIRTEHFPLTLESARPSHTSQYLCASSPNRNTEAFFGQGTRLTVV.

In nucleotides, the CDR3 is TGTGCCAGCAGTACCCGCACCGGGGAGCTGTTTTTT. Translation gives CASSTRTGELFF. The genes are TRBV27 and TRBJ2-2; D is uncertain. Germline V lookup: CDR1 MNHEY, CDR2 SMNVEV (reference sequence). V was trimmed by 5 bases and J by 4 bases, leaving 5 bases between them. The CDR3 length is 12 residues.

The chain uses TRBV27 and TRBJ2-3; 10 positions match TRBD2. Germline V gives CDR1 MNHEY, CDR2 SMNVEV (reference sequence). The CDR3 contains 14 residues. V dropped 5 bases and J dropped 6; count of bases not matched to a gene: 5. CDR3 nucleotide sequence: TGTGCCAGCAGTGAGCGGGGGGGCGGGGATACGCAGTATTTT. Translation: CASSERGGGDTQYF.

This clone was found many times. This chain connects TRBV28 to TRBJ2-3, with a weak D call TRBD1 (6 bases). Trimming removed 6 bases at V and 2 bases at J, with 15 bases between. Germline values: CDR1 MDHEN, CDR2 SYDVKM. The CDR3 spans 15 residues. The CDR3 DNA reads as TGTGCCAGCAGGATACAGGGACGGGTCACAGATACGCAGTATTTT. Translation: CASRIQGRVTDTQYF. The complete variable domain, with remaining parts taken from reference TRBV28 and TRBJ2-3, reads DVKVTQSSRYLVKRTGEKVFLECVQDMDHENMFWYRQDPGLGLRLIYFSYDVKMKEKGDIPEGYSVSREKKERFSLILESASTNQTSMYLCASRIQGRVTDTQYFGPGTRLTVL.

This clone appeared a few times. The gene calls are TRBV29-1 and TRBJ1-2; D not resolved. From germline, CDR1 is SQVTM and CDR2 ANQGSEA. Trimming took 6 bases from V and 4 from J, leaving 9 bases between them. CDR3 length equals 11 residues. This chain's CDR3 is CSVTTTYGYTF. The CDR3 DNA reads as TGCAGCGTGACAACTACCTATGGCTACACCTTC.

The chain links TRBV6-5 to TRBJ2-2; D is unclear. Germline loops: CDR1 MNHEY, CDR2 SVGAGI. V shed 0 bases and J shed 2 bases, with 7 bases lying between them. The CDR3 totals 15 residues. CDR3 DNA sequence: TGTGCCAGCAGTTACTCCACCTCTAACACCGGGGAGCTGTTTTTT. Protein: CASSYSTSNTGELFF.

This clone has a single count. This chain joins TRBV13 and TRBJ2-1, with D tentatively TRBD1 (5 bases). The CDR3 contains 16 residues. Germline CDR1 reads PRHDT; CDR2 reads FYEKMQ (reference sequence). The V gene lost 2 bases and the J gene lost 4 bases, with 15 bases spanning the gap. The CDR3 DNA is TGTGCCAGCAGCTTAATGCAGGACAAGGAATACAATGAGCAGTTCTTC. This translates into CASSLMQDKEYNEQFF.

The chain joins TRBV13 to TRBJ2-3, with 7 bases fitting TRBD1. Germline CDR1 PRHDT, CDR2 FYEKMQ (reference sequence). This CDR3 has 16 amino acids. V was clipped by 4 bases and J by 0 bases; unmatched bases: 7. The CDR3 sequence is CASSYRGGTSTDTQYF. The CDR3 DNA follows: TGTGCCAGCAGCTACAGAGGGGGCACTAGCACAGATACGCAGTATTTT.

The gene calls are TRBV14 and TRBJ2-1; either TRBD1 or TRBD2 may supply D (5 bases each). Trimming removed 4 bases from V and 0 bases from J, with 10 bases in between. The germline V gene has CDR1 SGHDN and CDR2 FVKESK. The CDR3 is made up of 15 amino acids. The CDR3 spells CASSPWDRSYNEQFF. As DNA, the CDR3 is TGTGCCAGCAGCCCTTGGGACCGCTCCTACAATGAGCAGTTCTTC.

The gene calls are TRBV2 and TRBJ1-5; weak D call: TRBD1 (6 bases). This CDR3 spans 12 amino acids. Trimming took off 6 bases at V and 4 bases at J, with 7 bases between the two ends. Germline CDR1 is SNHLY and CDR2 is FYNNEI. The CDR3, as DNA: TGTGCCAGCAGCAGGGGAAATCAGCCCCAGCATTTT. Its translation: CASSRGNQPQHF.

The rearrangement links TRBV9 to TRBJ2-5; 7 positions match TRBD2. Germline CDR1 reads SGDLS; CDR2 reads YYNGEE. V shed 0 bases and J 5 bases; nucleotides not matched to a gene: 4. This CDR3 has 14 amino acids. Here the CDR3 DNA reads TGTGCCAGCAGCGTAGTGGCGGGGGATGAGACCCAGTACTTC. Protein: CASSVVAGDETQYF.

The chain carries TRBV30 and TRBJ1-1, with D possibly being TRBD1 (6 bases). Trimming shortened V by 1 base and J by 3 bases, and 9 bases separated the two germline ends. The CDR3 spans 13 residues. In germline, CDR1 is GTSNPN, CDR2 SVGIG (reference sequence). The CDR3 DNA reads TGTGCCTGGAGTGGACAGGACCACACTGAAGCTTTCTTT. It yields the protein CAWSGQDHTEAFF.

This clone has just a few counts. The chain combines TRBV15 with TRBJ2-5, with unresolved D. V lost 1 base and J lost 7, with 13 bases in between. The CDR3 loop spans 14 amino acids. Germline V gene sequence: CDR1 LNHNV, CDR2 YYDKDF (reference sequence). CDR3 residues: CATSRVGLDGTQYF. The CDR3, as DNA: TGTGCCACCAGCAGAGTAGGGTTGGATGGGACCCAGTACTTC.

This chain uses TRBV11-2 with TRBJ2-3; no definite D call. CDR1 is SGHAT, CDR2 FQNNGV, per germline. The CDR3 runs 12 residues. The V end was cut by 1 base, the J end by 3 bases, with 2 bases between. The CDR3 DNA sequence: TGTGCCAGCAGCTTAGTAACAGATACGCAGTATTTT. Translation gives CASSLVTDTQYF.

V gene TRBV7-9 combines with J gene TRBJ2-7, with 8 bases lining up with TRBD1. The length of the CDR3 is 12 residues. The V gene end was trimmed by 4 bases and the J gene end by 6 bases; junction bases not matched to a gene: 2. Germline V lookup: CDR1 SEHNR, CDR2 FQNEAQ (reference sequence). The CDR3 spells CASSSTGGEQYF. The CDR3 DNA sequence: TGTGCCAGCAGCTCAACAGGGGGCGAGCAGTACTTC.

This clone has only a few counts. The chain has TRBV28 and TRBJ2-3; D remains ambiguous. The V gene lost 2 bases and the J gene lost 3 bases, with 6 bases spanning the gap. The germline gives CDR1 MDHEN, CDR2 SYDVKM. The CDR3 loop spans 13 amino acids. This CDR3 reads CASSLSQTDTQYF. The CDR3 coding sequence is TGTGCCAGCAGTTTAAGCCAGACAGATACGCAGTATTTT.

This clone was counted between two and nine times. J is TRBJ2-5 and V is TRBV13, with D unclear. V dropped 5 bases and J dropped 3 bases, with 10 bases sitting between them. This CDR3 has 13 amino acids. Per germline, CDR1 PRHDT and CDR2 FYEKMQ (reference sequence). CDR3 region: CASSPDQKETQYF. CDR3 nucleotide sequence: TGTGCCAGCAGCCCGGACCAAAAAGAGACCCAGTACTTC.

CDR3 coding DNA: TGTGCCAGCAGCTCCCGTGGAGGTCCCCATAATTCACCCCTCCACTTT. It translates to CASSSRGGPHNSPLHF. The genes are TRBV13 and TRBJ1-6; no clear D gene. CDR1 and CDR2 (germline): PRHDT, FYEKMQ (reference sequence). V was shortened by 4 bases and J by 5 bases, with 15 bases between the two germline ends. The CDR3 sequence is 16 residues long.